The 29 T cell receptor beta chains given below trace back to one sample, sequenced in a study of shared clonotypes between healthy human individuals. The repertoire was sequenced with immunoSEQ multiplex PCR; TCRdb's copy has only in-frame clones and lacks some. The data contain some 2 million clones, 85% to 95% of them seen just once; the ten biggest clones take up 0.13%. Sequencing was carried out using naive CD4+ T cells sorted from blood. This sample's subset: CD45RA+ positively selected. These receptors all stem from a man aged 18 to 35 in good health.

This chain connects TRBV6-1 to TRBJ1-1; D ambiguous. Trimming left V 7 bases short and J 3 bases short, with 6 bases between. Per the germline V gene, CDR1 is MNHNS and CDR2 is SASEGT. This CDR3 region has 11 residues. CDR3 residues: CASTGHTEAFF. As DNA, the CDR3 is TGTGCCAGCACCGGTCACACTGAAGCTTTCTTT.

This clone was seen a handful of times. The chain combines TRBV7-6 with TRBJ2-2; unclear D gene. The germline CDR1 and CDR2 sequences are SGHVS and FNYEAQ. V was pared by 1 base and J by 1 base, with 4 bases between. The CDR3 runs 14 residues. The CDR3 spells CASSLVGNTGELFF. CDR3 in DNA: TGTGCCAGCAGCTTAGTCGGGAACACCGGGGAGCTGTTTTTT.

The chain uses TRBV4-1 and TRBJ2-7; D is unclear. V lost 4 bases and J 0 bases, leaving 16 bases between the germline ends. The V gene's germline CDR1 is MGHRA and CDR2 YSYEKL. The CDR3 extends over 16 amino acids. This chain's CDR3 is CASSPPNPKGSYEQYF. The CDR3 region has the DNA TGCGCCAGCAGCCCTCCCAACCCTAAAGGCTCCTACGAGCAGTACTTC.

This chain joins TRBV5-6 and TRBJ2-3; a possible D gene is TRBD2 (6 bases). CDR3 length equals 16 residues. Trimming removed 0 bases from V and 2 bases from J, with 13 bases in between. Germline CDR1 SGHDT, CDR2 YYEEEE. The CDR3 spells CASSLDSGGHTDTQYF. The DNA of the CDR3 is TGTGCCAGCAGCTTGGATAGCGGTGGGCACACAGATACGCAGTATTTT.

J is TRBJ2-7 and V is TRBV5-1; 10 bases align to TRBD1. Germline CDR1 is SGHRS and CDR2 is YFSETQ. With 2 bases clipped from V and 7 bases from J, the junction kept 6 bases outside the gene matches. This CDR3 spans 14 amino acids. The CDR3 coding sequence is TGCGCCAGCAGCTTTGGGGACAGGGGTGGAGAGCAGTACTTC. Its protein is CASSFGDRGGEQYF.

V is TRBV5-1 and J is TRBJ2-1; 9 bases are a match to TRBD2. This CDR3 is built from 15 residues. The V and J ends lost 0 bases and 6 bases, in that order; junction bases with no gene match: 4. Per the germline V gene, CDR1 is SGHRS and CDR2 is YFSETQ. This CDR3 is CASSLDLAGSNEQFF. CDR3 DNA sequence: TGCGCCAGCAGCTTGGATCTAGCGGGGTCCAATGAGCAGTTCTTC.

This clone was recorded once. V is TRBV10-1 and J is TRBJ2-3; maybe TRBD2 (6 bases). CDR3 length equals 15 residues. Trimming cost V 2 bases and J 3 bases, with 12 bases left between them. Germline CDR1 is WNHNN and CDR2 is SYGVQD (reference sequence). Written as DNA, the CDR3 is TGCGCCAGCAGTGAGGGAGGGAAAGTGACAGATACGCAGTATTTT. Translated, it gives CASSEGGKVTDTQYF.

Regarding this clone: Other DNA sequences in this specimen translate into the identical CDR3. The chain combines TRBV7-9 with TRBJ2-7, with 15 bases matching TRBD2. The V segment lost 4 bases and the J segment 4 bases; nucleotides outside the gene matches: 5. CDR1 is SEHNR, CDR2 FQNEAQ, per germline (reference sequence). The CDR3 loop spans 16 amino acids. In DNA form, the CDR3 reads TGTGCCAGCAGCTCCCGGACTAGCGGGGGGGCTTACGAGCAGTACTTC. It codes for CASSSRTSGGAYEQYF.

J is TRBJ1-2 and V is TRBV30; 7 bases are a match to TRBD1. The CDR3 is 14 residues long. V shed 3 bases and J 4 bases; nucleotides not matched to a gene: 8. CDR1 and CDR2 from the germline V gene are GTSNPN and SVGIG (reference sequence). CDR3 nucleotide sequence: TGTGCCTGGAGCCCGGGAGGGGGCAGCTATGGCTACACCTTC. Encoded protein: CAWSPGGGSYGYTF. The complete variable domain, with remaining parts taken from reference TRBV30 and TRBJ1-2, reads SQTIHQWPATLVQPVGSPLSLECTVEGTSNPNLYWYRQAAGRGLQLLFYSVGIGQISSEVPQNLSASRPQDRQFILSSKKLLLSDSGFYLCAWSPGGGSYGYTFGSGTRLTVV.

The chain links TRBV9 to TRBJ2-1; 10 positions match TRBD2. This CDR3 spans 16 amino acids. The germline CDR1 and CDR2 sequences are SGDLS and YYNGEE. V was clipped by 4 bases and J by 4 bases; unmatched bases: 8. This CDR3 reads CASSKGLAAVYNEQFF. The CDR3 nucleotides are TGTGCCAGCAGCAAAGGACTAGCGGCCGTATACAATGAGCAGTTCTTC.

This chain connects TRBV28 to TRBJ1-1; 8 bases fit TRBD1. There are 17 residues in the CDR3. V shed 5 bases and J 1 base; nucleotides not matched to a gene: 12. The germline V gene encodes CDR1 MDHEN and CDR2 SYDVKM. The CDR3: CASSVEAWGQENTEAFF. CDR3 nucleotides: TGTGCCAGCAGTGTCGAGGCCTGGGGACAGGAGAACACTGAAGCTTTCTTT.

The V call is TRBV7-3, the J call TRBJ2-1, with 8 bases matching TRBD2. The CDR3 runs 14 residues. Germline values: CDR1 SGHTA, CDR2 FQGTGA. Germline trimming cut 5 bases from V and 8 bases from J; bases unmatched to any gene: 8. Here the CDR3 reads CASSLSGGWDEQFF. The CDR3 DNA is TGTGCCAGCAGCCTCAGCGGGGGTTGGGATGAGCAGTTCTTC.

The V gene is TRBV5-1, the J gene TRBJ2-6, with TRBD1 identical over 9 bases. The junction had 4 bases not matched to a gene; V was cut back by 0 bases and J by 0 bases. Looked up from germline, CDR1 is SGHRS and CDR2 is YFSETQ. There are 18 residues in the CDR3. The CDR3 bases are TGCGCCAGCAGCTTGGAGGGACAGGGATTCTCTGGGGCCAACGTCCTGACTTTC. Its protein is CASSLEGQGFSGANVLTF. Full variable domain (missing parts from reference TRBV5-1 and TRBJ2-6): KAGVTQTPRYLIKTRGQQVTLSCSPISGHRSVSWYQQTPGQGLQFLFEYFSETQRNKGNFPGRFSGRQFSNSRSEMNVSTLELGDSALYLCASSLEGQGFSGANVLTFGAGSRLTVL.

The V and J genes are TRBV27 and TRBJ2-1; D is ambiguous. The length of the CDR3 is 15 residues. Trimming took off 2 bases at V and 5 bases at J, with 13 bases between the two ends. Germline CDR1 is MNHEY and CDR2 is SMNVEV (reference sequence). CDR3 in DNA: TGTGCCAGCAGTTTACGAACGGTGGGTGACAATGAGCAGTTCTTC. As protein: CASSLRTVGDNEQFF.

The chain links TRBV9 to TRBJ2-5; the match to TRBD2 covers 7 bases. After removal of 3 bases from V and 1 base from J, the junction contained 9 bases not matched to a gene. The germline V gene has CDR1 SGDLS and CDR2 YYNGEE. CDR3 length: 16 residues. The CDR3, as DNA: TGTGCCAGCAGCGCCCGGGCCAGCGGGACCCAAGAGACCCAGTACTTC. This sequence encodes CASSARASGTQETQYF.

The rearrangement uses TRBV9 and TRBJ2-4; 8 nucleotides agree with TRBD2. The CDR3 is 17 residues long. The V and J ends lost 0 bases and 1 base, in that order; junction bases with no gene match: 6. The V gene's germline CDR1 is SGDLS and CDR2 YYNGEE. The CDR3 nucleotides read TGTGCCAGCAGCGTAGCAGCGGGGGCCCTCGCCAAAAACATTCAGTACTTC. It translates to CASSVAAGALAKNIQYF.

The chain couples TRBV7-6 to TRBJ1-4, with TRBD1 matching 8 bases. V lost 3 bases and J lost 0; bases outside the gene matches: 15. This CDR3 spans 20 amino acids. In germline, CDR1 is SGHVS, CDR2 FNYEAQ. CDR3 sequence (DNA): TGTGCCAGCAGCTTCCAACTCCGAAGGGACAGGAGTGCAACTAATGAAAAACTGTTTTTT. It codes for CASSFQLRRDRSATNEKLFF.

This chain uses TRBV5-1 with TRBJ1-1; TRBD1 matches 7 bases. The CDR3 totals 18 residues. Germline V gene lookup returns CDR1 SGHRS and CDR2 YFSETQ. V trimming: 3 bases; J trimming: 0 bases; junction bases outside the gene matches: 14. The CDR3 DNA reads as TGCGCCAGCAGCTCTACAGGGGTCCGCCTTACTATGAACACTGAAGCTTTCTTT. Protein sequence: CASSSTGVRLTMNTEAFF.

This chain uses TRBV2 with TRBJ2-3; D gene ambiguous. The ends were cut back, 6 bases at V and 1 base at J, with 8 bases in the middle. The CDR3 extends over 13 amino acids. Germline loops: CDR1 SNHLY, CDR2 FYNNEI. CDR3 DNA sequence: TGTGCCAGCAGGGATGGTGGCACAGATACGCAGTATTTT. As protein: CASRDGGTDTQYF.

This chain connects TRBV4-1 to TRBJ2-5; TRBD2 agrees at 10 bases. Germline CDR1 and CDR2: MGHRA and YSYEKL. The CDR3 spans 16 residues. Losses at the gene ends were 0 bases for V and 5 bases for J; bases not matched to a gene: 6. CDR3 in amino acids: CASSQESGGAPETQYF. CDR3 nucleotides: TGCGCCAGCAGCCAAGAAAGCGGGGGGGCCCCGGAGACCCAGTACTTC.

The chain recombines TRBV6-5 with TRBJ2-3, with unresolved D. V was pared by 4 bases and J by 10 bases, with 24 bases between. Germline-derived CDR1 and CDR2 are MNHEY and SVGAGI. The CDR3 is 16 residues long. CDR3 nucleotides: TGTGCCAGCAGTTCGACACAGCTCTCTGTTTTCGCTCCGCAGTATTTT. This translates into CASSSTQLSVFAPQYF.

V usage is TRBV18 and J usage is TRBJ2-7; D tentatively fits TRBD1 or TRBD2 (5 bases each). The CDR3 totals 14 residues. Germline CDR1 is KGHSH and CDR2 is LQKENI. V was shortened by 3 bases and J by 3 bases, with 12 bases between the two germline ends. CDR3 residues: CASSPVEGRYEQYF. In DNA, the CDR3 is TGTGCCAGCTCACCGGTTGAGGGGCGCTACGAGCAGTACTTC.

This clone occurred once. This sequence joins TRBV6-5 and TRBJ2-5; possibly TRBD1 or TRBD2 for D (5 bases each). CDR3 length: 14 residues. Germline V gene lookup returns CDR1 MNHEY and CDR2 SVGAGI. Trimming took 0 bases from V and 3 from J, leaving 8 bases between them. This CDR3 reads CASSYSGEEETQYF. In DNA, the CDR3 is TGTGCCAGCAGTTACTCGGGGGAAGAAGAGACCCAGTACTTC.

CDR3 residues: CASSYSFRAWGYTF. The CDR3 DNA reads as TGTGCCAGCAGTTACTCGTTCAGGGCGTGGGGCTACACCTTC. V gene TRBV6-5 combines with J gene TRBJ1-2, with D tentatively TRBD1 (5 bases). The CDR3 spans 14 residues. The V end lost 0 bases, the J end lost 8 bases, and 13 bases lay between the germline ends. In germline, CDR1 is MNHEY, CDR2 SVGAGI.

To note about this clone: The same CDR3 arises from other DNA sequences in this sample as well. The chain joins TRBV5-1 to TRBJ2-7; 8 positions match TRBD1. This CDR3 region has 14 residues. Germline V lookup: CDR1 SGHRS, CDR2 YFSETQ. J was trimmed by 2 bases and V by 3 bases; bases with no gene match: 4. The CDR3 loop reads CASSYGQGAYEQYF. CDR3 bases: TGCGCCAGCAGCTACGGACAGGGAGCCTACGAGCAGTACTTC. Drawing the rest from reference TRBV5-1 and TRBJ2-7, the complete variable domain is KAGVTQTPRYLIKTRGQQVTLSCSPISGHRSVSWYQQTPGQGLQFLFEYFSETQRNKGNFPGRFSGRQFSNSRSEMNVSTLELGDSALYLCASSYGQGAYEQYFGPGTRLTVT.

This clone was observed a few times. The V and J genes are TRBV12-1 and TRBJ1-6; the table's D gene call, TRBD1, was not cross checked with the DNA. TRBV12-1 is designated a pseudogene. This CDR3 has 14 amino acids. DNA for the CDR3: TGTGCCAGCAGCGCTGACAGGGCAAATTCACCCCTCCACTTT. Amino acid sequence: CASSADRANSPLHF.

J is TRBJ1-5 and V is TRBV7-8; no definite D call. The germline V gene encodes CDR1 SGHVS and CDR2 FQNEAQ. CDR3 size: 14 residues. The V end was cut by 4 bases, the J end by 6 bases, with 13 bases between. CDR3 region: CASSSGSPGQPQHF. In DNA form, the CDR3 reads TGTGCCAGCAGCTCCGGGAGCCCCGGTCAGCCCCAGCATTTT.

This chain uses TRBV18 with TRBJ1-6; TRBD1 is a possible D gene (6 bases). V shed 4 bases and J shed 4 bases, with 14 bases lying between them. The CDR3 covers 16 residues. Germline values: CDR1 KGHSH, CDR2 LQKENI. The CDR3 here is CASSHGQPFYNSPLHF. CDR3 DNA sequence: TGTGCCAGCTCACACGGACAGCCCTTTTATAATTCACCCCTCCACTTT.

This clone has just one count. Here the CDR3 DNA reads TGTGCCAGCAGCGTAGAACAGGGGGCGAACGAGCAGTACTTC. It encodes CASSVEQGANEQYF. This chain links TRBV9 with TRBJ2-7; 9 nucleotides match TRBD1. Germline lookup yields CDR1 SGDLS and CDR2 YYNGEE. Unmatched junction bases numbered 3, after V lost 0 bases and J lost 5 bases. This CDR3 contains 14 residues.